This T cell receptor beta chain comes out of a study of TIL therapy for anti-PD-1-resistant metastatic lung cancer. V lost 7 bases to trimming and J lost 4 bases, with 16 bases between them. This CDR3 spans 14 amino acids. Per the germline V gene, CDR1 is SGHRS and CDR2 is YFSETQ. Sequencing used immunoSEQ v3. Sequencing used immunoSEQ multiplex PCR; TCRdb keeps in-frame clones, though not all of them. The table has 15,000 to 20,000 clones, 80% to 90% seen once. Indicated time point: pre-treatment sample, taken before nivolumab and TIL therapy. The specimen comprised blood, sampled at baseline. This TCR was recovered from a person aged 25 to 85 with non-small cell lung cancer. The chain joins TRBV5-1 to TRBJ2-3; weak D call: TRBD2 (6 bases). The CDR3 loop is CASDPSGFADTQYF. CDR3 in DNA: TGCGCCAGCGACCCCAGCGGGTTCGCAGATACGCAGTATTTT.